This entry is about one TCR beta chain. The germline CDR1 and CDR2 sequences are LNHDA and SQIVND (reference sequence). V lost 5 bases and J lost 13, with 8 bases in between. This CDR3 is 9 amino acids long. Some clones are missing from TCRdb's copy, which holds only in-frame ones; the method was immunoSEQ multiplex PCR. Here the sample spans under 70,000 clones, around 84% being singletons. This sample is drawn from a study of technical replicates of blood from four donors. Specimen: PBMCs. The chain joins TRBV19 to TRBJ1-2; D is uncertain. This clonotype was obtained from a human donor in good health. Some clones in this sample may be carry-over from other donors' samples. The CDR3 DNA reads TGTGCCAGTAGTCCCCCCCGCACCTTC. Amino acids: CASSPPRTF.